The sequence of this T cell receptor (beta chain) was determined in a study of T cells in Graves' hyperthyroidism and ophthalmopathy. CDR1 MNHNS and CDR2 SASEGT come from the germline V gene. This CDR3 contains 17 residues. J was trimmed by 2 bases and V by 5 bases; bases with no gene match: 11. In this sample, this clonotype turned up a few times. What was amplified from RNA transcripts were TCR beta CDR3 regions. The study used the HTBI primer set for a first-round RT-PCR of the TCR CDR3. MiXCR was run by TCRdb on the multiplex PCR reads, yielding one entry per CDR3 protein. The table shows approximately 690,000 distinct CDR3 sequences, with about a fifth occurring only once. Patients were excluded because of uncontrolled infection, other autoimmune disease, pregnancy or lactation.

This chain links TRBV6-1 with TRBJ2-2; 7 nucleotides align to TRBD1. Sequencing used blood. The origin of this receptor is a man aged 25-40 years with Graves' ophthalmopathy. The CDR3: CASSSTDRAENTGELFF. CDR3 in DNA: TGTGCCAGCAGTTCCACAGACAGGGCCGAAAACACCGGGGAGCTGTTTTTT.